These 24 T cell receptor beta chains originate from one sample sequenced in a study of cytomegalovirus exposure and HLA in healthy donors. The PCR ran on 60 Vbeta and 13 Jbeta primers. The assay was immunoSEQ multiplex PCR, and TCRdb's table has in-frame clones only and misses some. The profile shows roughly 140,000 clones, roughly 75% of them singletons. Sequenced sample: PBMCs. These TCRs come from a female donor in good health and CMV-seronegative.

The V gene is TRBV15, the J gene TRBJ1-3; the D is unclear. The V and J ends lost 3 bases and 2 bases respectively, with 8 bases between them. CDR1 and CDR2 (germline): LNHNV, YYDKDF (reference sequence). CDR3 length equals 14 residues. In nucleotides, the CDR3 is TGTGCCACCAGCAGCACAGTTGCTGGAAACACCATATATTTT. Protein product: CATSSTVAGNTIYF.

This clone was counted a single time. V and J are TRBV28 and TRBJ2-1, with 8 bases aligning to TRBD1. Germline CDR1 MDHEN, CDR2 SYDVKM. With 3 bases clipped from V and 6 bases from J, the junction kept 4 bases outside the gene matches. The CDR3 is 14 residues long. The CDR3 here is CASSFSGQGNEQFF. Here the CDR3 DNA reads TGTGCCAGCAGTTTTTCCGGACAGGGCAATGAGCAGTTCTTC.

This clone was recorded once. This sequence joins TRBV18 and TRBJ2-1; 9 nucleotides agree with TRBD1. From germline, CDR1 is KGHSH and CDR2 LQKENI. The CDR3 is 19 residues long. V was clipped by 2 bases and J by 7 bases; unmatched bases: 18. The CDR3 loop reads CASSPTNPGQGLDWNEQFF. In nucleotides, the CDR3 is TGTGCCAGCTCACCAACGAACCCAGGACAGGGGTTGGATTGGAATGAGCAGTTCTTC.

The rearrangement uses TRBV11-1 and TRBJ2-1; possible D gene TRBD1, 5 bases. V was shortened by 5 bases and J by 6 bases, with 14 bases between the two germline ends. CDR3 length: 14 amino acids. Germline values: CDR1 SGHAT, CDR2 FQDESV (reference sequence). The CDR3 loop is CASSKEGQLNEQFF. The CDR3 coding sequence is TGTGCCAGCAGCAAAGAAGGACAACTCAATGAGCAGTTCTTC.

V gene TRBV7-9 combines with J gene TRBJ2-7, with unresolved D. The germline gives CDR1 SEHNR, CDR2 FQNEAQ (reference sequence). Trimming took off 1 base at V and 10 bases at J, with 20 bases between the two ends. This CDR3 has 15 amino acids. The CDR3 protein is CASSLGASPTTRQYF. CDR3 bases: TGTGCCAGCAGCTTAGGGGCATCTCCTACGACGCGACAGTACTTC.

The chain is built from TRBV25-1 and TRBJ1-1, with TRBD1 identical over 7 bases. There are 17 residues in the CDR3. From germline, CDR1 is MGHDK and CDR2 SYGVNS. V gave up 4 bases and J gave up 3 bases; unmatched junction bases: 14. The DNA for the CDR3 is TGTGCCAGCAGTGGGGGAATACGCCGGGACAGATACACTGAAGCTTTCTTT. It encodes CASSGGIRRDRYTEAFF.

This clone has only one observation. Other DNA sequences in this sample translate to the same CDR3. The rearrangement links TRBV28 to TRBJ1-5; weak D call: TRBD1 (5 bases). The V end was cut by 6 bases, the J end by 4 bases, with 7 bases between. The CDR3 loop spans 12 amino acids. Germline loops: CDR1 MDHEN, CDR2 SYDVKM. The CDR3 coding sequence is TGTGCCAGCAGCTCAGGGAATCAGCCCCAGCATTTT. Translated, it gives CASSSGNQPQHF.

The CDR3 reads CASRTGGSYNEQFF. The CDR3, as DNA: TGTGCCAGCAGGACAGGGGGCTCCTACAATGAGCAGTTCTTC. This chain connects TRBV2 to TRBJ2-1, with TRBD1 matching over 9 bases. Unmatched junction bases numbered 0, after V lost 6 bases and J lost 0 bases. The CDR3 contains 14 residues. Germline V gives CDR1 SNHLY, CDR2 FYNNEI.

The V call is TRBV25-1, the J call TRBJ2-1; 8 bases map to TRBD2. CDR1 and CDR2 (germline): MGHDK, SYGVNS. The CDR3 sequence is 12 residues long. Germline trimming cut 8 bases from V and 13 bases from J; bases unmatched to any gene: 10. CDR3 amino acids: CASQMARGGQFF. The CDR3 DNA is TGTGCCAGCCAGATGGCCCGGGGGGGTCAGTTCTTC.

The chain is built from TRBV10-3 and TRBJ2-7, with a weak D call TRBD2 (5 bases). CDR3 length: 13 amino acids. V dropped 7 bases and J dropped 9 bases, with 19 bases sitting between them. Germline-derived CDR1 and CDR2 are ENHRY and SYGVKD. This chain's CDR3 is CAITREGSDSQYF. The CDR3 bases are TGTGCCATCACCCGGGAAGGAAGCGATTCGCAGTACTTC.

CDR3 protein: CASAMGQGIYEQYF. CDR3 nucleotide sequence: TGTGCCAGCGCGATGGGACAGGGGATTTACGAGCAGTACTTC. The chain couples TRBV13 to TRBJ2-7; 10 bases map to TRBD1. The CDR3 consists of 14 residues. From germline, CDR1 is PRHDT and CDR2 FYEKMQ (reference sequence). V lost 8 bases and J lost 4; bases outside the gene matches: 8. The full variable domain, completed using reference TRBV13 and TRBJ2-7, is AAGVIQSPRHLIKEKRETATLKCYPIPRHDTVYWYQQGPGQDPQFLISFYEKMQSDKGSIPDRFSAQQFSDYHSELNMSSLELGDSALYFCASAMGQGIYEQYFGPGTRLTVT.

CDR3 nucleotides: TGTGCCAGCAGTGAATTTACCAGGGGTCCCTCCTACAATGAGCAGTTCTTC. Translation: CASSEFTRGPSYNEQFF. The gene calls are TRBV25-1 and TRBJ2-1; a possible D gene is TRBD1 (6 bases). The CDR3 totals 17 residues. Germline CDR1 and CDR2: MGHDK and SYGVNS. V dropped 1 base and J dropped 0 bases, with 13 bases sitting between them.

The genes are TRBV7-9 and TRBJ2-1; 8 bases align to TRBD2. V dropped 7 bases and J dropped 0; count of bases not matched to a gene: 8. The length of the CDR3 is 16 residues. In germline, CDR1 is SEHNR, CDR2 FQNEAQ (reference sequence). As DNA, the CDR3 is TGTGCCAGCACCCCCGGCGGGGGGAGCTCCTACAATGAGCAGTTCTTC. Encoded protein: CASTPGGGSSYNEQFF. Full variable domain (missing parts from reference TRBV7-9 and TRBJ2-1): DTGVSQNPRHKITKRGQNVTFRCDPISEHNRLYWYRQTLGQGPEFLTYFQNEAQLEKSRLLSDRFSAERPKGSFSTLEIQRTEQGDSAMYLCASTPGGGSSYNEQFFGPGTRLTVL.

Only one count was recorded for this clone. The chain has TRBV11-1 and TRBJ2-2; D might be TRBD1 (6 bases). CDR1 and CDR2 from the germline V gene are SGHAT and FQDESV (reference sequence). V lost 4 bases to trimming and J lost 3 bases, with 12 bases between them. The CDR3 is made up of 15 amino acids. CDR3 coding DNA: TGTGCCAGCAGCTCTCGGGACACCTACACCGGGGAGCTGTTTTTT. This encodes CASSSRDTYTGELFF.

CDR3 nucleotide sequence: TGCGCCAGCAGCTTGGGGACAGGGAGCAATCAGCCCCAGCATTTT. This encodes CASSLGTGSNQPQHF. The chain is built from TRBV5-1 and TRBJ1-5; 8 nucleotides align to TRBD1. This CDR3 is 15 amino acids long. Germline values: CDR1 SGHRS, CDR2 YFSETQ. V trimming: 0 bases; J trimming: 1 base; junction bases outside the gene matches: 0.

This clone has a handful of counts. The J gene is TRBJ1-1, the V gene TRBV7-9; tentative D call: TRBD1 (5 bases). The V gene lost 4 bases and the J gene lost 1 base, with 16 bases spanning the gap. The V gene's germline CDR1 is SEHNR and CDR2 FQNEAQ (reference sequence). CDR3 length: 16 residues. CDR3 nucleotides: TGTGCCAGCAGCTCGCCCGGGACCGGGGGGAACACTGAAGCTTTCTTT. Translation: CASSSPGTGGNTEAFF.

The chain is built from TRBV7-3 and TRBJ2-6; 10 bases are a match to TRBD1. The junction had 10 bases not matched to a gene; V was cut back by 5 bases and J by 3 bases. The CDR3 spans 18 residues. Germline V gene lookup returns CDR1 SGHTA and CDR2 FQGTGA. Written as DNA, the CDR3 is TGTGCCAGCAGCCGACCTACCGGGACAGGGGTTGGGGCCAACGTCCTGACTTTC. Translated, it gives CASSRPTGTGVGANVLTF.

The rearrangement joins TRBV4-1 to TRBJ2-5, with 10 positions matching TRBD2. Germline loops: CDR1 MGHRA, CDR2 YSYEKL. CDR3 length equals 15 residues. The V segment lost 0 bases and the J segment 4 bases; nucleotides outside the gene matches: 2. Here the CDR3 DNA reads TGCGCCAGCAGCCAAGATCCTAGCGGGGGAGAGACCCAGTACTTC. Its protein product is CASSQDPSGGETQYF.

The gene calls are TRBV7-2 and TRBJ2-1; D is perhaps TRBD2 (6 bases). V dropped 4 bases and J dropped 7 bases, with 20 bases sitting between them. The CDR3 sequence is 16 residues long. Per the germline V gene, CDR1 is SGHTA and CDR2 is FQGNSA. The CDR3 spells CASSSPRGGRINEQFF. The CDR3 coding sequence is TGTGCCAGCAGCTCTCCGCGGGGTGGACGTATTAATGAGCAGTTCTTC.

The CDR3 spells CASSLRQTLNTGELFF. CDR3 DNA sequence: TGTGCCAGCAGCTTAAGACAGACCTTGAACACCGGGGAGCTGTTTTTT. V and J are TRBV7-9 and TRBJ2-2; D possibly corresponds to TRBD1 (5 bases). Trimming cost V 2 bases and J 1 base, with 11 bases left between them. The CDR3 contains 16 residues. Germline V gene lookup returns CDR1 SEHNR and CDR2 FQNEAQ (reference sequence). Full variable domain (remainder filled in from reference TRBV7-9 and TRBJ2-2): DTGVSQNPRHKITKRGQNVTFRCDPISEHNRLYWYRQTLGQGPEFLTYFQNEAQLEKSRLLSDRFSAERPKGSFSTLEIQRTEQGDSAMYLCASSLRQTLNTGELFFGEGSRLTVL.

The CDR3 protein is CSGAAGGTGELFF. The CDR3, as DNA: TGCAGCGGTGCAGCGGGTGGAACCGGGGAGCTGTTTTTT. The gene calls are TRBV29-1 and TRBJ2-2, with D perhaps TRBD2 (6 bases). The CDR3 consists of 13 residues. V lost 7 bases and J lost 5, with 14 bases in between. CDR1 SQVTM and CDR2 ANQGSEA come from the germline V gene.

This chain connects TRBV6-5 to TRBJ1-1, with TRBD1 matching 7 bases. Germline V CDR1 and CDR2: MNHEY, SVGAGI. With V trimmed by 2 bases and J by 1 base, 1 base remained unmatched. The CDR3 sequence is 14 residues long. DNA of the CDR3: TGTGCCAGCAGTTACAGGGGGCCGAACACTGAAGCTTTCTTT. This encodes CASSYRGPNTEAFF.

In DNA, the CDR3 is TGTGCCAGCAGTTTGTCAGGGGGCGCGAATACGCAGTATTTT. Encoded protein: CASSLSGGANTQYF. The rearrangement uses TRBV6-6 and TRBJ2-3, with 8 bases identical to TRBD1. V trimming: 4 bases; J trimming: 7 bases; junction bases outside the gene matches: 7. The germline CDR1 and CDR2 sequences are MNHNY and SVGAGI (reference sequence). This CDR3 is 14 amino acids long.

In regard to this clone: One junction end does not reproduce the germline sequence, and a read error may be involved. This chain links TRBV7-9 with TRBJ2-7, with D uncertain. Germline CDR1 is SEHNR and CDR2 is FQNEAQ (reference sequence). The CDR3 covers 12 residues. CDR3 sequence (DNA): TGTTCCAGCAGCATACACCCAAGCGAGCAGTACTTC. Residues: CSSSIHPSEQYF.